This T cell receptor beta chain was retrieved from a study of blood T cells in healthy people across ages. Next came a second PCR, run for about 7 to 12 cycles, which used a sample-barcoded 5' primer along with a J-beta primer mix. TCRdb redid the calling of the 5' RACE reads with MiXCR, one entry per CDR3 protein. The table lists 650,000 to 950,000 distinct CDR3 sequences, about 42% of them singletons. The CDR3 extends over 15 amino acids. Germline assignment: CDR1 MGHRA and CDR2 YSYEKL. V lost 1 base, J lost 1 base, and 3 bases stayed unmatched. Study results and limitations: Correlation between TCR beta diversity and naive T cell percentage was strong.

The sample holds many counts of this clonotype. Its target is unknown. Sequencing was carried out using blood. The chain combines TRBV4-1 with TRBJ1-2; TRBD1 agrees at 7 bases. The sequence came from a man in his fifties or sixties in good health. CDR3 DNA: TGCGCCAGCAGCCAAGTGACAGGGAATAACTATGGCTACACCTTC. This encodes CASSQVTGNNYGYTF.